Sequencing of this T cell receptor beta chain was carried out in a study of identical twins. Study results and limitations: Insertions ran lower in abundant cord blood beta clonotypes, though not in memory repertoires.

TCRdb reprocessed the 5' RACE reads via MiXCR and lists one record per CDR3 protein. Of approximately 890,000 distinct CDR3 sequences listed, 9% to 15% are singletons. Concerning this clonotype itself: Its antigen is still unknown.

These sequences were also reported in another study, on yellow fever vaccine responses in identical twins. As that study records: Twins' vaccine T cell responses reportedly seemed partly convergent and partly personalized.

Sample: PBMCs. The origin of this receptor is a woman between 18 and 30 years old in good health.

The CDR3 loop is CASQLTGMNTEAFF. The CDR3 DNA follows: TGTGCCAGCCAGCTTACAGGAATGAACACTGAAGCTTTCTTT. The chain is built from TRBV28 and TRBJ1-1, with a tentative D call TRBD1 (5 bases). Germline V lookup: CDR1 MDHEN, CDR2 SYDVKM. V was shortened by 8 bases and J by 0 bases, with 13 bases between the two germline ends. The CDR3 has 14 amino acids.